One sample yielded the 3 T cell receptor beta chains listed below, sequenced in a study of Tregs in tolerant kidney transplant recipients. The nonmyeloablative bone marrow transplants came from related graft donors, with transient mixed chimerism. Sequenced by immunoSEQ multiplex PCR; TCRdb stores in-frame clones only, minus some. The sample has fewer than 55,000 clones, roughly nine tenths seen once. The material sequenced was CD8+ T cells from blood (PBMCs), taken 12 months after the transplant. The receptors were sampled from a human patient who received a combined kidney and bone marrow transplant. A subset of T cells may come from the graft donor.

The CDR3: CASSLKAGFNEQFF. The DNA for the CDR3 is TGTGCCAGCAGCTTAAAGGCAGGGTTCAATGAGCAGTTCTTC. This chain connects TRBV7-9 to TRBJ2-1; a weak D match, TRBD1 (5 bases). The CDR3 extends over 14 amino acids. Germline V gene lookup returns CDR1 SEHNR and CDR2 FQNEAQ (reference sequence). V lost 2 bases, J lost 6 bases, and 11 bases lay in between.

This chain joins TRBV12-5 and TRBJ2-1; TRBD2 matches 8 bases. CDR1 and CDR2 (germline): LGHNT, FRNRAP. The V and J ends lost 3 bases and 5 bases, in that order; junction bases with no gene match: 12. The CDR3 runs to 17 residues. This CDR3 is CASGFELSGGNNNEQFF. The CDR3, as DNA: TGTGCTAGTGGTTTTGAGTTGAGCGGGGGTAATAACAATGAGCAGTTCTTC.

The chain has TRBV20-1 and TRBJ2-3; 7 nucleotides line up with TRBD2. This CDR3 spans 11 amino acids. Looked up from germline, CDR1 is DFQATT and CDR2 is SNEGSKA (reference sequence). After removal of 6 bases from V and 10 bases from J, the junction contained 7 bases not matched to a gene. The CDR3 sequence is CSARLAQPQYF. DNA of the CDR3: TGCAGTGCCCGACTAGCTCAGCCGCAGTATTTT.